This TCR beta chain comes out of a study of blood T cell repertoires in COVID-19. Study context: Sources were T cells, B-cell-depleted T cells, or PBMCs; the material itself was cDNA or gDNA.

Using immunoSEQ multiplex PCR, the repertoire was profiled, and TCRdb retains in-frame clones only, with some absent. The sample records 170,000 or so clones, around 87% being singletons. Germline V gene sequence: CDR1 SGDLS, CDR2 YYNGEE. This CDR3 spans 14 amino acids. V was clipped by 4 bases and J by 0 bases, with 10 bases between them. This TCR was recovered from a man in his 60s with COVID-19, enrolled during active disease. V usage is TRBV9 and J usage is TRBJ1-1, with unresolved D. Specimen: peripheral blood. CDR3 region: CASSPRQLNTEAFF. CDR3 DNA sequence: TGTGCCAGCAGCCCCCGACAACTGAACACTGAAGCTTTCTTT.